This T cell receptor (beta chain) came from a study of radiotherapy plus CTLA-4 blockade in lung cancer. Study at large: Of all patients, approximately 17% responded objectively and approximately 31% showed disease control.

Each patient with chemo-refractory metastatic non-small-cell lung cancer was treated with focal radiation plus CTLA-4 blockade using ipilimumab. TCRdb keeps only in-frame clones here, not all; method: immunoSEQ multiplex PCR. The sample records tens of thousands of clones, 55% to 80% being singletons. The CDR3 totals 11 residues. V was clipped by 2 bases and J by 11 bases, with 7 bases between them. Looked up from germline, CDR1 is MNHEY and CDR2 is SVGAGI. Sequences were derived from peripheral blood, sampled from a patient treated with radiotherapy plus ipilimumab. This sequence was found in a human donor with non-small cell lung cancer who had stable disease on radiotherapy plus ipilimumab. The chain joins TRBV6-5 to TRBJ2-1, with D uncertain. The CDR3, as DNA: TGTGCCAGCAGTTACGAGGCAAAGCAGTTCTTC. This gives the protein CASSYEAKQFF.